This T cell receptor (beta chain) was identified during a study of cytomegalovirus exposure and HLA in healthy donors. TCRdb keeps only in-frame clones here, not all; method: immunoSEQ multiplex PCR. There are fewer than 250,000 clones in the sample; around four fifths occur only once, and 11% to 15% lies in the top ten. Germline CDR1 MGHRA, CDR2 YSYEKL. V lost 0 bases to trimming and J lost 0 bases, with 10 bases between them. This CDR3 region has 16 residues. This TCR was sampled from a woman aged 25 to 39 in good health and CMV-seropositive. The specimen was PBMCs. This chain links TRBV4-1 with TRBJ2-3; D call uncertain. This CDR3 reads CASSQEFYTSTDTQYF. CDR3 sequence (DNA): TGCGCCAGCAGCCAAGAATTCTACACTAGCACAGATACGCAGTATTTT.